The entry that follows covers one T cell receptor (beta chain) sequence. Original data processing: Amplification from reference gene primers served as the basis for estimated nucleated cell counts. Here immunoSEQ multiplex PCR was the method, and the copy in TCRdb shows in-frame clones only, minus some. Clone size and V and J calls were adopted from that table, with D and trimming inferred from the DNA. The sample holds roughly 100,000 clones, 85% seen once. The CDR3 contains 14 residues. V was pared by 5 bases and J by 6 bases, with 6 bases of the junction left unmatched. Germline assignment: CDR1 KGHDR and CDR2 SFDVKD. This sample was included in a study of blood T cell repertoires in COVID-19. Study overall: Spain, Italy and the United States supplied samples that represented acute and convalescent COVID-19.

The sequence derives from a man aged 45-60 years with acute or convalescent COVID-19. Sequenced material: peripheral blood. The chain carries TRBV24-1 and TRBJ2-1; 7 bases fit TRBD2. CDR3 region: CATSGGGQTNEQFF. The CDR3 nucleotides are TGTGCCACCAGTGGGGGGGGTCAGACCAATGAGCAGTTCTTC.